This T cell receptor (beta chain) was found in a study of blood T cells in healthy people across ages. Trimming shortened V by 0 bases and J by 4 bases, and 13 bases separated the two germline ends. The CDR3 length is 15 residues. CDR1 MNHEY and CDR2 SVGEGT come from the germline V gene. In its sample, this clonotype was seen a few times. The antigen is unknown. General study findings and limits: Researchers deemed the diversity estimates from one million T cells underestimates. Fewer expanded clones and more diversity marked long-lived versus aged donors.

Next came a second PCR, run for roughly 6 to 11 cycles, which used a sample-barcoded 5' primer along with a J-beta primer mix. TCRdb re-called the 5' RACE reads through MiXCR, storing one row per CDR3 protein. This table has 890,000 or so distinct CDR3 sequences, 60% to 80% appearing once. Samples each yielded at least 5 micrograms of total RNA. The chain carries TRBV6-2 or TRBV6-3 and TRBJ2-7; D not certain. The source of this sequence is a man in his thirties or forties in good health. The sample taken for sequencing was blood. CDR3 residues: CASSYSGIPGYEQYF. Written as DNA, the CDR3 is TGTGCCAGCAGTTACTCGGGGATCCCAGGTTACGAGCAGTACTTC.